This TCR beta chain was sequenced during a study of control samples from healthy donors and cancer patients. Produced via immunoSEQ multiplex PCR; TCRdb's table is partial and in-frame only. This sample carries 400,000 to 500,000 clones, 90% of them seen once, and the ten largest clones take over 5.5%. The sequenced sample consisted of PBMCs. This receptor was identified in a man aged 40-55 years with head and neck cancer.

The CDR3 coding sequence is TGTGCCAGCAGCACGGGACAGGGGGCTGAGACCCAGTACTTC. It encodes CASSTGQGAETQYF. This chain joins TRBV9 and TRBJ2-5; TRBD1 matches at 12 bases. The trim removed 4 bases at V and 5 bases at J, leaving 3 bases unmatched. The germline V gene has CDR1 SGDLS and CDR2 YYNGEE. This CDR3 has 14 residues.